This T cell receptor (beta chain) was sequenced for a study of T cells expressing NK-cell markers. Looking at the study overall: Source material for TCR beta repertoires consisted of sorted CD3+CD56+NKG2C+, CD3+CD56+NKG2C- and CD3+CD56-NKG2C+ T cells. Findings of the study overall: Clarity on HCMV specificity was lacking for the expanded NKG2C+ T cell clones.

Researchers built TCR beta cDNA using 5'RACE template switching with UMIs. Reprocessing the 5' RACE reads, TCRdb reports a single entry for every CDR3 protein and omits DNA. The listing records 200,000 to 300,000 distinct CDR3 sequences. Per germline, CDR1 SGHNT and CDR2 YYREEE (reference sequence). The CDR3 is 15 amino acids. About this clonotype: Its target is unknown.

The sample comprised blood T cells: a sorted CD56 or NKG2C T cell subset, CD4+ or CD8+ T cells, or bulk PBMC T cells (not recorded which). The chain links TRBV5-4 to TRBJ2-3; without DNA, the TCRdb call of TRBD1 cannot be checked. This receptor was obtained from a woman aged 18 to 75 in good health. The CDR3: CATTGTGGPTDTQYF.